These 14 T cell receptor beta chains came from one sample sequenced in a study of blood T cell repertoires in COVID-19. Profiling relied on immunoSEQ multiplex PCR, and the TCRdb table lists in-frame clones only, not all of them. The sample lists roughly 34,000 clones; approximately 82% were seen once. Sequenced input: peripheral blood. The receptors come from a man older than 75 with active or convalescent COVID-19.

The chain is built from TRBV6-1 and TRBJ1-2; tentative D call: TRBD1 (6 bases). The V end was cut by 1 base, the J end by 2 bases, with 11 bases between. Germline V gives CDR1 MNHNS, CDR2 SASEGT. The CDR3 length is 15 residues. This chain's CDR3 is CASSEGSGENYGYTF. Here the CDR3 DNA reads TGTGCCAGCAGTGAAGGTTCAGGGGAGAACTATGGCTACACCTTC.

The V gene is TRBV3-1 (or the pseudogene TRBV3-2), the J gene TRBJ1-2, with no clear D. The CDR3 is made up of 13 amino acids. Germline CDR1 LGHDT, CDR2 YNNKEL (reference sequence). V gave up 0 bases and J gave up 6 bases, with 8 bases separating them. CDR3 nucleotide sequence: TGTGCCAGCAGCCAAGATATACGCGATGGCTACACCTTC. It codes for CASSQDIRDGYTF.

This clone was recorded only once. The rearrangement links TRBV5-1 to TRBJ1-4, with TRBD1 as a possible D gene (5 bases). The ends were cut back, 0 bases at V and 5 bases at J, with 11 bases in the middle. Per germline, CDR1 SGHRS and CDR2 YFSETQ. The CDR3 runs 15 residues. CDR3 amino acids: CASSLGGRVNEKLFF. DNA of the CDR3: TGCGCCAGCAGCTTGGGGGGCAGGGTCAATGAAAAACTGTTTTTT.

The sample holds a few counts of this clone. The J gene is TRBJ2-5, the V gene TRBV6-2 or TRBV6-3, with 9 bases identical to TRBD1. The trim removed 5 bases at V and 5 bases at J, leaving 6 bases unmatched. This CDR3 is 14 amino acids long. Germline assignment: CDR1 MNHEY and CDR2 SVGEGT. For the CDR3, the DNA is TGTGCCAGCAGTAGAACAGGGGGCGGGGAGACCCAGTACTTC. Its protein is CASSRTGGGETQYF.

The chain is built from TRBV29-1 and TRBJ2-1; 8 bases match TRBD1. After removal of 8 bases from V and 8 bases from J, the junction contained 14 bases not matched to a gene. Germline lookup yields CDR1 SQVTM and CDR2 ANQGSEA. The CDR3 runs to 14 residues. The CDR3, as DNA: TGCAGCTCCCGGACGGGGACAGGAATCGATGAGCAGTTCTTC. Residues: CSSRTGTGIDEQFF.

The chain combines TRBV6-6 with TRBJ1-5; a weak D match, TRBD1 (6 bases). Trimming removed 0 bases at V and 6 bases at J, with 12 bases between. The V gene's germline CDR1 is MNHNY and CDR2 SVGAGI (reference sequence). The CDR3 loop spans 15 amino acids. The CDR3 reads CASSYSLQGFQPQHF. CDR3 nucleotide sequence: TGTGCCAGCAGTTACTCTTTACAGGGCTTTCAGCCCCAGCATTTT.

This clone appeared a few times. This chain connects TRBV7-9 to TRBJ2-7, with a possible D match to TRBD1 (5 bases). The V end was cut by 7 bases, the J end by 2 bases, with 12 bases between. Germline V gene lookup returns CDR1 SEHNR and CDR2 FQNEAQ (reference sequence). CDR3 length: 13 residues. CDR3 loop: CASTKDNAYEQYF. CDR3 sequence (DNA): TGTGCCAGCACCAAGGACAATGCCTACGAGCAGTACTTC.

V is TRBV5-1 and J is TRBJ2-7, with D perhaps matching TRBD2 (6 bases). This CDR3 region has 14 residues. V was trimmed by 2 bases and J by 2 bases, leaving 11 bases between them. The V gene's germline CDR1 is SGHRS and CDR2 YFSETQ. CDR3 nucleotide sequence: TGCGCCAGCAGCTTATTCTCGGGGGCCTACGAGCAGTACTTC. Amino acids: CASSLFSGAYEQYF.

The V call is TRBV18, the J call TRBJ1-6; D uncertain. The germline V gene encodes CDR1 KGHSH and CDR2 LQKENI. This CDR3 region has 12 residues. V lost 1 base to trimming and J lost 8 bases, with 3 bases between them. This chain's CDR3 is CASSPRDSPLHF. The CDR3 nucleotides read TGTGCCAGCTCACCACGCGATTCACCCCTCCACTTT.

The rearrangement uses TRBV24-1 and TRBJ2-7, with 13 bases that match TRBD2. This CDR3 is 14 amino acids long. Germline CDR1 and CDR2: KGHDR and SFDVKD. Losses at the gene ends were 5 bases for V and 6 bases for J; bases not matched to a gene: 3. For the CDR3, the DNA is TGTGCCACCAGTGCCCGGACTAGCGGGAGCGAGCAGTACTTC. It encodes CATSARTSGSEQYF.

The chain carries TRBV7-9 and TRBJ2-7; D not resolved. The CDR3 runs to 15 residues. V lost 5 bases and J 7 bases, leaving 21 bases between the germline ends. Germline CDR1 SEHNR, CDR2 FQNEAQ (reference sequence). CDR3 loop: CASSPPNYRFGEQYF. CDR3 bases: TGTGCCAGCAGCCCTCCTAACTATCGATTTGGGGAGCAGTACTTC.

The chain combines TRBV9 with TRBJ2-2; TRBD1 might be the D (5 bases). V was shortened by 0 bases and J by 6 bases, with 9 bases between the two germline ends. The germline V gene encodes CDR1 SGDLS and CDR2 YYNGEE. CDR3 length equals 14 residues. The CDR3, as DNA: TGTGCCAGCAGCGTAGAGTCAGGGTCCGGGGAGCTGTTTTTT. Protein: CASSVESGSGELFF.

The chain employs TRBV18 and TRBJ1-4; D gene unclear. Per the germline V gene, CDR1 is KGHSH and CDR2 is LQKENI. The CDR3 has 15 residues. The V end was cut by 6 bases, the J end by 0 bases, with 11 bases between. The CDR3 spells CASSATGTTNEKLFF. CDR3 DNA: TGTGCCAGCTCGGCGACCGGGACAACTAATGAAAAACTGTTTTTT. The full variable domain, with the rest looked up from reference TRBV18 and TRBJ1-4, is NAGVMQNPRHLVRRRGQEARLRCSPMKGHSHVYWYRQLPEEGLKFMVYLQKENIIDESGMPKERFSAEFPKEGPSILRIQQVVRGDSAAYFCASSATGTTNEKLFFGSGTQLSVL.

The gene calls are TRBV7-9 and TRBJ2-7; 10 nucleotides agree with TRBD1. Per germline, CDR1 SEHNR and CDR2 FQNEAQ (reference sequence). The ends lost 5 bases at V and 3 bases at J; junction bases unmatched: 7. The CDR3 spans 15 residues. The CDR3 nucleotides are TGTGCCAGCAGCCGGAGGGACAGGGGAATCTACGAGCAGTACTTC. Translating gives CASSRRDRGIYEQYF.